What follows is one T cell receptor beta chain and its context. Its specificity is unknown. J lost 4 bases, V lost 5 bases, and 6 bases had no gene match. There are 15 residues in the CDR3. Germline V gene lookup returns CDR1 MGHRA and CDR2 YSYEKL. Timing groups of about 4 and about 12 weeks for second doses were pooled. This sample is part of a study of T cell responses to AZD1222 COVID-19 vaccine. This table comes from immunoSEQ multiplex PCR, and its TCRdb copy is limited to in-frame clones, with some not included. The sample carries 60,000 to 95,000 clones, around 86% recorded once. Points from the study as a whole: Spike-spanning, vaccine-associated CD4 TCRs were dominant at 160-218 and 743-854.

The source of this sequence is an adult who received the AZD1222 COVID-19 vaccine. The specimen comprised peripheral blood, sampled 28 days after the second AZD1222 dose. The chain couples TRBV4-1 to TRBJ2-1; 9 bases are shared with TRBD1. The CDR3 region has the DNA TGCGCCAGCAGCACGACCGGGACAGGGTACAATGAGCAGTTCTTC. Translated, it gives CASSTTGTGYNEQFF.